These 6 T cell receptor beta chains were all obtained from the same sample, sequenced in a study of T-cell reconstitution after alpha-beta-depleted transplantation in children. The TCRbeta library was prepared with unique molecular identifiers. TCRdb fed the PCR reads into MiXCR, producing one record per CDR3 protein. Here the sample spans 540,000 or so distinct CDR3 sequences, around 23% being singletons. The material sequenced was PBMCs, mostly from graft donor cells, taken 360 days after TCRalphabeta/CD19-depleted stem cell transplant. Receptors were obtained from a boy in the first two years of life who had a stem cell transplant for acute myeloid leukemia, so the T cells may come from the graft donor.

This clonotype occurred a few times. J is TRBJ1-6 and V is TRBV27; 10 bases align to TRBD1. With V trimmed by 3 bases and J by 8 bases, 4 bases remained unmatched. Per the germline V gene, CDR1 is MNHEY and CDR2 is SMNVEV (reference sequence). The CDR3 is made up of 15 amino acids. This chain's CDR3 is CASSFGQGDYSPLHF. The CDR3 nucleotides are TGTGCCAGCAGTTTCGGACAGGGGGATTATTCACCCCTCCACTTT.

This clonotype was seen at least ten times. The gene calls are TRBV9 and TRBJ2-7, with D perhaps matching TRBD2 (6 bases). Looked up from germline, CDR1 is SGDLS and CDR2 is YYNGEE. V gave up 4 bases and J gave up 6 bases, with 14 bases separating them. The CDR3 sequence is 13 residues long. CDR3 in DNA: TGTGCCAGCAGCCCGCAGACTAGGGGCGAGCAGTACTTC. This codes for CASSPQTRGEQYF.

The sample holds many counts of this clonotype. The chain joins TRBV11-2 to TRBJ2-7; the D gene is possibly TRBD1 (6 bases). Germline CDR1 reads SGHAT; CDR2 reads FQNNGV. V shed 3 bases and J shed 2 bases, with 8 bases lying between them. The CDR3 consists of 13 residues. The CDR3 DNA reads TGTGCCAGCAGCTTCTGGGGGCCCTACGAGCAGTACGTC. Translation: CASSFWGPYEQYV.

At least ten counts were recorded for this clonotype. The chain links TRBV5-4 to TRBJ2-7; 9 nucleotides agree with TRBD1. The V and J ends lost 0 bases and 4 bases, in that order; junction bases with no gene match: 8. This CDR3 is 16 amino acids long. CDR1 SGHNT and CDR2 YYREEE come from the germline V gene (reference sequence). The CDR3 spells CASSLGPGTGKYEQYF. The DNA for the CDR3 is TGTGCCAGCAGCTTGGGCCCCGGGACAGGGAAATACGAGCAGTACTTC.

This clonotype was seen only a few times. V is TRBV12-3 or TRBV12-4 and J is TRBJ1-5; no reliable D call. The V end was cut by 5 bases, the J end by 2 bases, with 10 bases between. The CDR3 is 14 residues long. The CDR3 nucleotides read TGTGCCAGCAGTGTAGACATCGGCAATCAGCCCCAGCATTTT. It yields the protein CASSVDIGNQPQHF.

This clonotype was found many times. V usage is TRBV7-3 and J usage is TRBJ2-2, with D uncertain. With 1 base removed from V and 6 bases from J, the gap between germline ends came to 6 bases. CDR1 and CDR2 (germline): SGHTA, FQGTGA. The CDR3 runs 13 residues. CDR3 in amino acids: CASSLMQPGELFF. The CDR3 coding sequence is TGTGCCAGCAGCTTAATGCAGCCCGGGGAGCTGTTTTTT. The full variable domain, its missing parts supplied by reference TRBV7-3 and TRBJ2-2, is GAGVSQTPSNKVTEKGKYVELRCDPISGHTALYWYRQSLGQGPEFLIYFQGTGAADDSGLPNDRFFAVRPEGSVSTLKIQRTERGDSAVYLCASSLMQPGELFFGEGSRLTVL.